What follows are 32 T cell receptor beta chains derived from one specimen sequenced in a study of blood T cells in healthy people across ages. It was with a sample-barcoded 5' primer and a J-beta primer mix that a second PCR of about 6 to 12 cycles was run. Via MiXCR, TCRdb re-called the 5' RACE reads, giving one row per CDR3 protein. The repertoire includes some 1.4 million distinct CDR3 sequences, about 40% of them detected once, and 7% to 9.5% sits in the top ten. The specimen sequenced was blood. Receptors were obtained from a woman aged 18-29 years in good health.

The CDR3 region is CASSLGRQLANYGYTF. The CDR3 DNA sequence: TGTGCCAGCAGTTTAGGGAGGCAGTTAGCTAACTATGGCTACACCTTC. V and J are TRBV28 and TRBJ1-2; D unresolved. The germline gives CDR1 MDHEN, CDR2 SYDVKM. The CDR3 totals 16 residues. V was trimmed by 2 bases and J by 0 bases, leaving 13 bases between them.

Only one count was recorded for this clonotype. The chain couples TRBV9 to TRBJ1-2; 10 positions match TRBD1. The CDR3 has 15 amino acids. CDR1 and CDR2 (germline): SGDLS, YYNGEE. V trimming: 3 bases; J trimming: 5 bases; junction bases outside the gene matches: 7. CDR3 DNA sequence: TGTGCCAGCAGCGGGCCGGGACAGGGGAGTTATGGCTACACCTTC. Its translation is CASSGPGQGSYGYTF. Based on the CDR3 plus reference TRBV9 and TRBJ1-2, the full variable domain is DSGVTQTPKHLITATGQRVTLRCSPRSGDLSVYWYQQSLDQGLQFLIQYYNGEERAKGNILERFSAQQFPDLHSELNLSSLELGDSALYFCASSGPGQGSYGYTFGSGTRLTVV.

The V call is TRBV4-1, the J call TRBJ1-2; possible D gene TRBD1, 5 bases. From germline, CDR1 is MGHRA and CDR2 YSYEKL. Trimming cost V 4 bases and J 3 bases, with 15 bases left between them. The CDR3 contains 15 residues. The CDR3 DNA reads as TGCGCCAGCAGCCCAGCCCTGACAGTTTACTATGGCTACACCTTC. Translation: CASSPALTVYYGYTF.

The chain employs TRBV3-1 and TRBJ2-1; 10 positions match TRBD2. CDR3 length: 17 residues. The germline V gene has CDR1 LGHDT and CDR2 YNNKEL (reference sequence). V gave up 4 bases and J gave up 6 bases; unmatched junction bases: 12. The CDR3 reads CASSPTSGPEALNEQFF. In nucleotides, the CDR3 is TGTGCCAGCAGCCCGACTAGCGGGCCTGAGGCCCTCAATGAGCAGTTCTTC.

The chain is built from TRBV7-2 and TRBJ2-3, with D tentatively TRBD1 (5 bases). Trimming left V 5 bases short and J 0 bases short, with 15 bases between. This CDR3 spans 16 amino acids. Germline assignment: CDR1 SGHTA and CDR2 FQGNSA. The CDR3 region has the DNA TGTGCCAGCAGCGTCATGGACACCCCTAGCACAGATACGCAGTATTTT. This translates into CASSVMDTPSTDTQYF.

The chain joins TRBV7-3 to TRBJ2-2; D is perhaps TRBD1 (5 bases). Germline V gene lookup returns CDR1 SGHTA and CDR2 FQGTGA. This CDR3 is built from 12 residues. The ends were cut back, 6 bases at V and 3 bases at J, with 5 bases in the middle. As DNA, the CDR3 is TGTGCCAGCAGGACAGACACCGGGGAGCTGTTTTTT. This sequence encodes CASRTDTGELFF.

CDR3 DNA sequence: TGCGCCAGCAGCCTTGGACTAGTACAGGGTGAGCAGTACTTC. Protein: CASSLGLVQGEQYF. V gene TRBV5-1 combines with J gene TRBJ2-7; a weak D match, TRBD2 (7 bases). The CDR3 loop spans 14 amino acids. From germline, CDR1 is SGHRS and CDR2 YFSETQ. The V and J ends lost 4 bases and 7 bases respectively, with 18 bases between them.

This clonotype turned up a few times. The chain has TRBV7-2 and TRBJ2-5; D possibly corresponds to TRBD2 (6 bases). Germline V gives CDR1 SGHTA, CDR2 FQGNSA. There are 15 residues in the CDR3. Trimming took 3 bases from V and 11 from J, leaving 22 bases between them. CDR3 in DNA: TGTGCCAGCAGCTTCTCCGGGACTTCTAACAATGAGCAGTACTTC. It specifies CASSFSGTSNNEQYF.

In its sample, this clonotype was seen a few times. This sequence joins TRBV20-1 and TRBJ1-6, with 8 bases identical to TRBD1. V was clipped by 4 bases and J by 10 bases; unmatched bases: 6. CDR1 DFQATT and CDR2 SNEGSKA come from the germline V gene (reference sequence). This CDR3 region has 13 residues. The CDR3: CSAKGQGRSPLHF. The CDR3 region has the DNA TGCAGTGCTAAAGGACAGGGCAGATCACCCCTCCACTTT.

This clonotype was seen a few times. V is TRBV10-3 and J is TRBJ2-7; TRBD1 aligns across 10 bases. Trimming removed 7 bases from V and 4 bases from J; junction bases left unmatched: 7. The length of the CDR3 is 14 residues. The germline V gene has CDR1 ENHRY and CDR2 SYGVKD. In DNA, the CDR3 is TGTGCCATCACCGGGACAGGGGATCCATACGAGCAGTACTTC. The encoded protein is CAITGTGDPYEQYF.

The V gene is TRBV29-1, the J gene TRBJ1-4, with 7 nucleotides matching TRBD1. Losses at the gene ends were 6 bases for V and 8 bases for J; bases not matched to a gene: 9. The CDR3 totals 13 residues. Germline assignment: CDR1 SQVTM and CDR2 ANQGSEA. The CDR3 protein is CSVSPGGGEKLFF. The DNA for the CDR3 is TGCAGCGTCTCCCCAGGGGGAGGCGAAAAACTGTTTTTT.

This clonotype came up a few times. The rearrangement links TRBV2 to TRBJ2-3; TRBD2 matches 7 bases. V was clipped by 6 bases and J by 1 base; unmatched bases: 4. The V gene's germline CDR1 is SNHLY and CDR2 FYNNEI. The CDR3 has 14 amino acids. The CDR3 sequence is CASRAGVGTDTQYF. CDR3 DNA: TGTGCCAGCAGGGCGGGGGTGGGCACAGATACGCAGTATTTT. The whole variable domain, remainder taken from reference TRBV2 and TRBJ2-3, is EPEVTQTPSHQVTQMGQEVILRCVPISNHLYFYWYRQILGQKVEFLVSFYNNEISEKSEIFDDQFSVERPDGSNFTLKIRSTKLEDSAMYFCASRAGVGTDTQYFGPGTRLTVL.

The rearrangement uses TRBV19 and TRBJ1-1; tentative D call: TRBD1 (5 bases). The CDR3 is 15 residues long. Germline CDR1 is LNHDA and CDR2 is SQIVND (reference sequence). V was shortened by 3 bases and J by 4 bases, with 15 bases between the two germline ends. The CDR3 DNA follows: TGTGCCAGTAGTATGATGTCCGGGGGAGTCACTGAAGCTTTCTTT. As protein: CASSMMSGGVTEAFF.

The chain joins TRBV3-1 to TRBJ1-2; D gene unclear. CDR1 and CDR2 from the germline V gene are LGHDT and YNNKEL (reference sequence). V was trimmed by 0 bases and J by 2 bases, leaving 10 bases between them. The CDR3 loop spans 15 amino acids. The CDR3 coding sequence is TGTGCCAGCAGCCAAGACAGAGATCTCAACTATGGCTACACCTTC. Protein: CASSQDRDLNYGYTF.

The chain combines TRBV7-2 with TRBJ2-7, with 10 bases that match TRBD2. Trimming at V came to 2 bases and at J to 2 bases, leaving 6 bases not matched to a gene. CDR1 and CDR2 from the germline V gene are SGHTA and FQGNSA. The CDR3 runs 16 residues. The CDR3: CASSLHQREGPYEQYF. CDR3 bases: TGTGCCAGCAGCTTACACCAGCGGGAGGGCCCCTACGAGCAGTACTTC.

This clonotype has only a few counts. The chain combines TRBV6-5 with TRBJ1-1; D is ambiguous. V lost 8 bases and J 1 base, leaving 8 bases between the germline ends. This CDR3 contains 12 residues. Germline values: CDR1 MNHEY, CDR2 SVGAGI. CDR3 region: CASPGENTEAFF. DNA of the CDR3: TGTGCCAGCCCCGGGGAGAACACTGAAGCTTTCTTT.

This clonotype has just a few counts. The chain employs TRBV7-9 and TRBJ2-7; 8 nucleotides match TRBD2. The CDR3 has 15 residues. CDR1 and CDR2 from the germline V gene are SEHNR and FQNEAQ (reference sequence). Trimming took 1 base from V and 5 from J; bases not matched to a gene: 7. Here the CDR3 reads CASSLESGSFHEQYF. DNA of the CDR3: TGTGCCAGCAGCTTAGAGAGCGGGAGTTTCCACGAGCAGTACTTC.

This clonotype was counted a few times. This sequence joins TRBV12-3 or TRBV12-4 and TRBJ1-2, with 9 bases matching TRBD1. Trimming cost V 3 bases and J 8 bases; bases outside gene matches: 10. The CDR3 is 15 residues long. CDR3 DNA: TGTGCCAGCAGTTTCACCGGACAGGGGATAAAAGGCTACACCTTC. This encodes CASSFTGQGIKGYTF.

The chain's CDR3 is CATEGTGYYNEQFF. Written as DNA, the CDR3 is TGTGCCACCGAAGGGACAGGCTATTACAATGAGCAGTTCTTC. The V and J genes are TRBV28 and TRBJ2-1; 8 nucleotides match TRBD1. CDR3 length equals 14 residues. Germline CDR1 and CDR2: MDHEN and SYDVKM. Trimming took 10 bases from V and 4 from J; bases not matched to a gene: 9.

The gene calls are TRBV6-2 or TRBV6-3 and TRBJ2-5; maybe TRBD2 (5 bases). The CDR3 has 17 residues. V lost 2 bases, J lost 1 base, and 17 bases lay in between. The V gene's germline CDR1 is MNHEY and CDR2 SVGEGT. CDR3 bases: TGTGCCAGCAGTTACAGCGGAAGGGCCCACACCCAAGAGACCCAGTACTTC. Translating gives CASSYSGRAHTQETQYF.

This chain joins TRBV27 and TRBJ2-2, with D maybe TRBD2 (5 bases). The CDR3 sequence is 16 residues long. V was shortened by 2 bases and J by 5 bases, with 15 bases between the two germline ends. Germline V gene lookup returns CDR1 MNHEY and CDR2 SMNVEV (reference sequence). This CDR3 is CASSLIGPSGTGELFF. CDR3 nucleotide sequence: TGTGCCAGCAGTTTAATCGGGCCTTCGGGGACCGGGGAGCTGTTTTTT.

Concerning this clonotype: At one boundary the junction diverges from the germline segment, which might be a read error. V and J are TRBV6-6 and TRBJ1-5; 10 bases are a match to TRBD1. Germline V gives CDR1 MNHNY, CDR2 SVGAGI (reference sequence). CDR3 length: 13 residues. This chain's CDR3 is CAGRDRGHQPQHF. The CDR3 DNA reads as TGTGCCGGCAGGGACAGGGGCCATCAGCCCCAGCATTTT.

This clonotype was seen more than once but under ten times. This chain joins TRBV7-2 and TRBJ1-3; D unclear. The V end lost 4 bases, the J end lost 0 bases, and 13 bases lay between the germline ends. Germline loops: CDR1 SGHTA, CDR2 FQGNSA. The CDR3 sequence is 16 residues long. The CDR3, as DNA: TGTGCCAGCAGCTCCAGTGGACTGAGCTCTGGAAACACCATATATTTT. Protein: CASSSSGLSSGNTIYF.

This clonotype was counted ten times or more. The chain has TRBV29-1 and TRBJ2-5; a possible D gene is TRBD2 (6 bases). Germline V gene lookup returns CDR1 SQVTM and CDR2 ANQGSEA. The V end was cut by 6 bases, the J end by 2 bases, with 10 bases between. This CDR3 contains 12 residues. Written as DNA, the CDR3 is TGCAGCGTGCCCCGGGGGCAAGAGACCCAGTACTTC. This translates into CSVPRGQETQYF.

The V and J genes are TRBV28 and TRBJ1-3; 9 bases are a match to TRBD1. The CDR3 has 16 residues. Germline CDR1 reads MDHEN; CDR2 reads SYDVKM. With 5 bases clipped from V and 3 bases from J, the junction kept 8 bases outside the gene matches. The CDR3 loop reads CASSDPGTGFGNTIYF. The CDR3 coding sequence is TGTGCCAGCAGTGATCCCGGGACAGGGTTTGGAAACACCATATATTTT.

The chain joins TRBV24-1 to TRBJ2-1; no clear D gene. Germline V gives CDR1 KGHDR, CDR2 SFDVKD. V was shortened by 3 bases and J by 0 bases, with 11 bases between the two germline ends. This CDR3 contains 16 residues. CDR3 coding DNA: TGTGCCACCAGTGATGGTAAGAAGAGCTCCTACAATGAGCAGTTCTTC. Its protein is CATSDGKKSSYNEQFF.

Concerning this clonotype: Compared with germline, one end of the junction differs, possibly owing to a read error. The chain combines TRBV20-1 with TRBJ1-1, with TRBD1 identical over 10 bases. Germline values: CDR1 DFQATT, CDR2 SNEGSKA (reference sequence). The CDR3 runs 14 residues. The chain's CDR3 is CSARTGGANTEVFF. CDR3 nucleotide sequence: TGCAGTGCTAGGACAGGGGGCGCGAACACTGAAGTTTTCTTT.

This clonotype has just a few counts. V usage is TRBV12-3 or TRBV12-4 and J usage is TRBJ2-7, with 7 bases that match TRBD1. The junction had 7 bases not matched to a gene; V was cut back by 4 bases and J by 4 bases. The CDR3 runs to 14 residues. DNA for the CDR3: TGTGCCAGCAGTTCACAGGGGCACACTTACGAGCAGTACTTC. Translated: CASSSQGHTYEQYF.

This clonotype was found a few times. This chain links TRBV7-9 with TRBJ1-2, with 7 bases aligning to TRBD1. V shed 1 base and J 6 bases; nucleotides not matched to a gene: 8. Germline assignment: CDR1 SEHNR and CDR2 FQNEAQ (reference sequence). The CDR3 loop spans 15 amino acids. The CDR3 DNA is TGTGCCAGCAGCTTAGGGGCCCTCAGGGGGAATGGCTACACCTTC. Translation gives CASSLGALRGNGYTF.

V usage is TRBV9 and J usage is TRBJ2-7; TRBD1 agrees at 7 bases. This CDR3 has 16 residues. Germline assignment: CDR1 SGDLS and CDR2 YYNGEE. The trim removed 1 base at V and 4 bases at J, leaving 11 bases unmatched. CDR3 region: CASSVSGQVGAYEQYF. The CDR3 DNA is TGTGCCAGCAGCGTATCTGGACAGGTCGGGGCATACGAGCAGTACTTC. The full variable domain, rest sourced from reference TRBV9 and TRBJ2-7, is DSGVTQTPKHLITATGQRVTLRCSPRSGDLSVYWYQQSLDQGLQFLIQYYNGEERAKGNILERFSAQQFPDLHSELNLSSLELGDSALYFCASSVSGQVGAYEQYFGPGTRLTVT.

With respect to this clonotype: One end of the junction fails to match germline, which may point to a read error. The chain couples TRBV4-1 to TRBJ1-1; D ambiguous. This CDR3 is built from 15 residues. CDR1 and CDR2 (germline): MGHRA, YSYEKL. The CDR3 DNA reads TGCGCCAGCAGCCAAGAGGGGAAAGGGCTCACTGAAGTTTTCTTT. It is translated as CASSQEGKGLTEVFF.

The V gene is TRBV11-2, the J gene TRBJ1-4; the D gene is possibly TRBD1 (5 bases). V was pared by 6 bases and J by 10 bases, with 15 bases between. The germline V gene encodes CDR1 SGHAT and CDR2 FQNNGV. The CDR3 covers 13 residues. CDR3 sequence (DNA): TGTGCCAGCAGTTCAGCAGGGAGGGGAAAACTGTTTTTT. The encoded protein is CASSSAGRGKLFF. Using reference TRBV11-2 and TRBJ1-4 for the parts outside the CDR3, the full variable domain is EAGVAQSPRYKIIEKRQSVAFWCNPISGHATLYWYQQILGQGPKLLIQFQNNGVVDDSQLPKDRFSAERLKGVDSTLKIQPAKLEDSAVYLCASSSAGRGKLFFGSGTQLSVL.